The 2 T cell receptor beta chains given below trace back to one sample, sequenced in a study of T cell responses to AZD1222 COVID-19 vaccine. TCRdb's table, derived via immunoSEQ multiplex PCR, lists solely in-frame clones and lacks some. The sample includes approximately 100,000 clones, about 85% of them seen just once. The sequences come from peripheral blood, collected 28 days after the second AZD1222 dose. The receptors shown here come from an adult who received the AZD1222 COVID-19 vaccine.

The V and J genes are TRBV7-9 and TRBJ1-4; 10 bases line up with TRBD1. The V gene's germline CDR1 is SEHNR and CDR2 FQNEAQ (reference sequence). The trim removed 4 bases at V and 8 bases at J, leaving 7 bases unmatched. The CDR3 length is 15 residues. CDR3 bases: TGTGCCAGCAGCTCGCCGACAGGGGGCCGCGAAAAACTGTTTTTT. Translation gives CASSSPTGGREKLFF.

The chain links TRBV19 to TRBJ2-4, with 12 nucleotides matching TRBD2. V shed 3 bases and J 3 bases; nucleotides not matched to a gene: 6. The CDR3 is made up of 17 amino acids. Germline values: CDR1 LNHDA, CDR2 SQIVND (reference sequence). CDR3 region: CASSIGTSGWGKNIQYF. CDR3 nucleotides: TGTGCCAGTAGTATTGGGACTAGCGGGTGGGGCAAAAACATTCAGTACTTC.